This TCR beta chain stems from a study of cytomegalovirus exposure and HLA in healthy donors. The CDR3 contains 14 residues. Germline V CDR1 and CDR2: MNHNS, SASEGT. V dropped 4 bases and J dropped 3; count of bases not matched to a gene: 3. The PCR employed 60 Vbeta primers together with 13 Jbeta primers. The data were produced by immunoSEQ multiplex PCR, yet TCRdb's version contains in-frame clones alone and is incomplete. The table records 35,000 to 50,000 clones, almost 70% of them present only once. General study results and limits: According to the study, 160 or so TCR beta chains were cytomegalovirus-associated.

A few counts support this clone. The antigen remains unidentified. V usage is TRBV6-1 and J usage is TRBJ1-5; 7 nucleotides agree with TRBD1. The TCR sequence derives from a man between 35 and 55 years old in good health and CMV-seronegative. The specimen sequenced was PBMCs. The DNA of the CDR3 is TGTGCCAGCAGTGGAGGACAGGTCAATCAGCCCCAGCATTTT. Protein sequence: CASSGGQVNQPQHF.